The rows below give T cell receptor beta chains drawn from one sample of a study of T-cell memory formation after mild COVID-19. TCRdb processed the 5' RACE reads anew with MiXCR; each CDR3 protein has one entry. The profile shows under 350,000 distinct CDR3 sequences, 15% to 20% of them singletons. The sample comprised PBMCs or a T cell subset sorted from them (not recorded which). These receptors came from a man aged 18 to 29 who had mild COVID-19 (a few samples of this study predate the infection). Cell type and time point are not known. Both conserved end residues are part of each CDR3. A D gene is named only where the DNA matches it firmly. Not every row has a clone size; where given, it reads once, few, many or a size class.

D	size	V	J	DNA	CDR3
NA	many	TRBV11-3	TRBJ2-1	TGTGCCAGCAGCTCGGGGGGCGGCCCTTACAATGAGCAGTTCTTC	CASSSGGGPYNEQFF
TRBD1	few	TRBV12-3/TRBV12-4	TRBJ1-2	TGTGCCAGCAGGGGACAGGGAGTCTATGGCTACACCTTC	CASRGQGVYGYTF
NA	few	TRBV12-3/TRBV12-4	TRBJ2-3	TGTGCCAGCAGTTTAGGCGTGGCGCAGTATTTT	CASSLGVAQYF
NA	few	TRBV19	TRBJ2-4	TGTGCCAGTACCGACCCGGGCACCAAAAACATTCAGTACTTC	CASTDPGTKNIQYF
TRBD2	few	TRBV5-4	TRBJ2-5	TGTGCCAGCAGCTTGACTAGCGGGGACCAAGAGACCCAGTACTTC	CASSLTSGDQETQYF
NA	few	TRBV10-3	TRBJ1-4	TGTGCCAGCCGTGGGCCGGGAACTAATGAAAAACTGTTTTTT	CASRGPGTNEKLFF
NA	many	TRBV5-1	TRBJ1-1	TGCGCCAGCAGCTTGGGGCCCGAGGCGGGGCCGGCTTTCTTT	CASSLGPEAGPAFF
TRBD2	NA	TRBV7-8	TRBJ2-2	TGTGCCACCGCGGGACTAGCGGGGGGGGCCGGGGAGCTGTTTTTT	CATAGLAGGAGELFF
NA	few	TRBV4-1	TRBJ2-2	TGCGCCAGCAGCCAAGAGAGGAGGGGGACCGGGGAGCTGTTTTTT	CASSQERRGTGELFF
TRBD1	NA	TRBV10-3	TRBJ1-1	TGTGCCATCAGTGACATAAATCAGGGGGATGAAGCTTTCTTT	CAISDINQGDEAFF
NA	many	TRBV5-1	TRBJ2-3	TGCGCCAGCAGCCAACCAGAAGGGGATACGCAGTATTTT	CASSQPEGDTQYF
TRBD1	few	TRBV4-1	TRBJ2-1	TGCGCCAGCAGGGGGTTCGGGACAGGGGCTCTCGATGAGCAGTTCTTC	CASRGFGTGALDEQFF